These 25 T cell receptor beta chains came from one sample sequenced in a study of regulatory T cells in long-lasting Graves disease. The TCR beta library used iRepertoire HTBI primers with Arm-PCR amplification of CDR3. Each CDR3 protein gets one entry after TCRdb re-called the multiplex PCR reads with MiXCR. The sample shows roughly 530,000 distinct CDR3 sequences, around 15% of them seen only once. Indicated time point: newly diagnosed GD, antithyroid drugs for less than 3 months. There was RNA extracted from PBMCs, and the TCR library was made from it. These data were likewise used in another study, on T cells in Graves' hyperthyroidism and ophthalmopathy.

The sample here was peripheral blood mononuclear cells (PBMCs), taken at new diagnosis, from a patient treated with antithyroid drugs. The origin of the receptors is a woman aged 35-65 years with Graves disease.

This clonotype has a count of ten or more. The chain uses TRBV7-2 and TRBJ2-7; 9 bases fit TRBD2. The CDR3 loop spans 16 amino acids. The germline V gene has CDR1 SGHTA and CDR2 FQGNSA. The V and J ends lost 4 bases and 4 bases, in that order; junction bases with no gene match: 11. This CDR3 is CASSYVPGLAGYEQYF. CDR3 coding DNA: TGTGCCAGCAGCTACGTACCGGGACTAGCCGGTTACGAGCAGTACTTC.

This clonotype was counted between two and nine times. This sequence joins TRBV4-2 and TRBJ2-1, with D hard to call. V was trimmed by 1 base and J by 5 bases, leaving 6 bases between them. The CDR3 length is 13 residues. Germline CDR1 reads LGHNA; CDR2 reads YNFKEQ. Here the CDR3 reads CASSQAYNNEQFF. For the CDR3, the DNA is TGTGCCAGCAGCCAAGCATATAACAATGAGCAGTTCTTC.

This chain connects TRBV7-3 to TRBJ1-1, with D unresolved. Germline CDR1 is SGHTA and CDR2 is FQGTGA. The CDR3 has 14 amino acids. The V end was cut by 3 bases, the J end by 6 bases, with 14 bases between. This CDR3 is CASSFRPLGAEAFF. Written as DNA, the CDR3 is TGTGCCAGCAGCTTCCGTCCCCTGGGCGCTGAAGCTTTCTTT. Combining the CDR3 with reference TRBV7-3 and TRBJ1-1 gives the whole variable domain GAGVSQTPSNKVTEKGKYVELRCDPISGHTALYWYRQSLGQGPEFLIYFQGTGAADDSGLPNDRFFAVRPEGSVSTLKIQRTERGDSAVYLCASSFRPLGAEAFFGQGTRLTVV.

This clonotype was detected only a few times. This chain connects TRBV18 to TRBJ2-7, with a tentative D call TRBD2 (5 bases). CDR1 is KGHSH and CDR2 is LQKENI in the germline V gene. Between the trimmed V and J ends, which lost 6 bases and 3 bases, there was a span of 18 bases. The CDR3 length is 15 residues. CDR3: CASSSDSTDLYEQYF. CDR3 coding DNA: TGTGCCAGCTCGTCGGACTCAACTGACCTCTACGAGCAGTACTTC.

J is TRBJ1-6 and V is TRBV6-1; TRBD1 aligns across 9 bases. This CDR3 spans 12 amino acids. Germline values: CDR1 MNHNS, CDR2 SASEGT. V lost 10 bases to trimming and J lost 7 bases; unmatched junction nucleotides: 2. CDR3 sequence: CAIGQGNSPLHF. The CDR3 nucleotides read TGTGCCATAGGACAGGGGAATTCACCCCTCCACTTT.

In its sample, this clonotype was seen many times. The CDR3 sequence: CASSLVGGEYGYTF. The CDR3 nucleotides are TGCGCCAGCAGCTTAGTAGGCGGAGAGTATGGCTACACCTTC. The gene calls are TRBV5-1 and TRBJ1-2; unclear D gene. Germline CDR1 SGHRS, CDR2 YFSETQ. The CDR3 covers 14 residues. The ends were cut back, 2 bases at V and 5 bases at J, with 13 bases in the middle.

Note on this clonotype: A single base separates this from a much larger clone, so it may be a read error. The V call is TRBV15, the J call TRBJ1-3, with D perhaps matching TRBD1 (5 bases). The CDR3 length is 19 residues. CDR1 and CDR2 (germline): LNHNV, YYDKDF (reference sequence). Written as DNA, the CDR3 is TGTGCCACCGGCAGAGATAGATCGTCGGGCAGGGCCTCGGGAAACACCATATATTTT. Translating it yields CATGRDRSSGRASGNTIYF. The full variable domain, in which reference TRBV15 and TRBJ1-3 provide the parts outside the CDR3, is DAMVIQNPRYQVTQFGKPVTLSCSQTLNHNVMYWYQQKSSQAPKLLFHYYDKDFNNEADTPDNFQSRRPNTSFCFLDIRSPGLGDTAMYLCATGRDRSSGRASGNTIYFGEGSWLTVV.

As to this clonotype: A read error may be the cause here, since a much bigger clone is one base away. No conserved phenylalanine or tryptophan ends this CDR3, so it is likely a read error. The V and J genes are TRBV18 and TRBJ1-1, with D unresolved. V lost 2 bases and J lost 1, with 11 bases in between. There are 15 residues in the CDR3. From germline, CDR1 is KGHSH and CDR2 LQKENI. The CDR3 spells CASSPYQVENTEAFC. CDR3 coding DNA: TGTGCCAGCTCACCATATCAGGTGGAGAACACTGAAGCTTTCTGT.

This clonotype was detected a few times. This chain connects TRBV28 to TRBJ1-2, with a weak D call TRBD1 (5 bases). V was clipped by 5 bases and J by 10 bases, with 17 bases between them. This CDR3 is 13 amino acids long. Germline V lookup: CDR1 MDHEN, CDR2 SYDVKM. The CDR3 region is CASSTGTPTLYTF. CDR3 coding DNA: TGTGCCAGCAGTACCGGGACCCCAACTCTCTACACCTTC.

There are many counts of this clonotype. This chain links TRBV27 with TRBJ2-1; D might be TRBD1 (6 bases). This CDR3 has 12 residues. Germline V gene data show CDR1 as MNHEY and CDR2 as SMNVEV (reference sequence). Trimming took 4 bases from V and 8 from J, leaving 9 bases between them. CDR3 in DNA: TGTGCCAGCAGTTCCCAGGGGCATGAGCAGTTCTTC. Encoded protein: CASSSQGHEQFF.

This clonotype has ten or more counts. The CDR3 DNA follows: TGTGCCACCAGCACGGGGGGTAATCAGCCCCAGCATTTT. Translated: CATSTGGNQPQHF. The chain carries TRBV15 and TRBJ1-5, with a possible D match to TRBD1 (5 bases). The CDR3 runs to 13 residues. CDR1 and CDR2 from the germline V gene are LNHNV and YYDKDF (reference sequence). Trimming removed 4 bases from V and 4 bases from J, with 8 bases in between.

This clonotype was found a few times. A much larger clone sits a single nucleotide away, making a read error possible. The V and J genes are TRBV2 and TRBJ2-2, with 9 bases identical to TRBD1. CDR1 and CDR2 (germline): SNHLY, FYNNEI. Trimming cost V 8 bases and J 3 bases; bases outside gene matches: 7. The CDR3 is 15 residues long. CDR3 protein: CASDQRQGDTGELFF. CDR3 DNA sequence: TGTGCCAGCGACCAGCGACAGGGGGACACCGGGGAGCTGTTTTTT.

This sequence joins TRBV25-1 and TRBJ1-3, with 8 positions matching TRBD1. Germline V CDR1 and CDR2: MGHDK, SYGVNS. The CDR3 has 18 amino acids. V gave up 1 base and J gave up 2 bases; unmatched junction bases: 10. In DNA, the CDR3 is TGTGCCAGCAGTGAATCTGGGTTACAGGGGGTTGCTGGAAACACCATATATTTT. It encodes CASSESGLQGVAGNTIYF.

The genes are TRBV28 and TRBJ1-1; D perhaps matches TRBD1 (5 bases). The V and J ends lost 6 bases and 13 bases respectively, with 18 bases between them. The CDR3 sequence is 12 residues long. In germline, CDR1 is MDHEN, CDR2 SYDVKM. CDR3: CASRVGTKRGFF. CDR3 in DNA: TGTGCCAGCAGGGTCGGGACGAAGAGGGGTTTCTTT.

The V gene is TRBV7-9, the J gene TRBJ1-4, with TRBD1 matching over 8 bases. Germline loops: CDR1 SEHNR, CDR2 FQNEAQ (reference sequence). V lost 10 bases to trimming and J lost 8 bases; unmatched junction nucleotides: 9. This CDR3 has 13 amino acids. The CDR3 here is CATSPTGVEKLFF. CDR3 nucleotides: TGTGCCACCTCCCCGACAGGGGTAGAAAAACTGTTTTTT.

This clonotype has at least ten counts. The CDR3, as DNA: TGTGCCTGGAGCCCCTGGGCCGCGGGGGAGCTGTTTTTT. It yields the protein CAWSPWAAGELFF. The chain uses TRBV30 and TRBJ2-2; D is uncertain. The V gene's germline CDR1 is GTSNPN and CDR2 SVGIG (reference sequence). With 3 bases removed from V and 8 bases from J, the gap between germline ends came to 13 bases. The CDR3 has 13 amino acids.

In the case of this clonotype: In this CDR3 the conserved last residue, phenylalanine or tryptophan, is missing, so a read error is likely. The chain joins TRBV3-1 to TRBJ2-3; D not certain. The germline CDR1 and CDR2 sequences are LGHDT and YNNKEL (reference sequence). The V gene lost 5 bases and the J gene lost 2 bases, with 2 bases spanning the gap. The CDR3 totals 11 residues. The DNA for the CDR3 is TGTGCCAGCAGCTCCACAGATACGCAGTATCTT. This encodes CASSSTDTQYL.

V and J are TRBV2 and TRBJ2-1; no reliable D call. Trimming took off 5 bases at V and 10 bases at J, with 9 bases between the two ends. CDR1 SNHLY and CDR2 FYNNEI come from the germline V gene. The CDR3 is made up of 11 amino acids. The chain's CDR3 is CASSQSYEQFF. The CDR3 nucleotides read TGTGCCAGCAGTCAATCCTACGAGCAGTTCTTC.

Only a few counts were recorded for this clonotype. The chain employs TRBV4-2 and TRBJ2-5; 10 bases agree with TRBD2. The germline gives CDR1 LGHNA, CDR2 YNFKEQ. The CDR3 is 17 amino acids. Trimming cost V 0 bases and J 1 base; bases outside gene matches: 5. CDR3 protein: CASSQEQSGGGQETQYF. In DNA form, the CDR3 reads TGTGCCAGCAGCCAAGAACAGAGCGGGGGGGGCCAAGAGACCCAGTACTTC.

In DNA form, the CDR3 reads TGTGCCAGTCACACGGGATCCGGGGAGCTGTTTTTT. Residues: CASHTGSGELFF. This chain joins TRBV10-3 and TRBJ2-2; maybe TRBD2 (5 bases). CDR3 length equals 12 residues. Trimming took off 10 bases at V and 6 bases at J, with 12 bases between the two ends. Germline V gives CDR1 ENHRY, CDR2 SYGVKD.

This clonotype has ten or more counts. The rearrangement joins TRBV6-1 to TRBJ2-5; 9 nucleotides agree with TRBD2. The CDR3 runs 15 residues. Trimming at V came to 4 bases and at J to 5 bases, leaving 8 bases not matched to a gene. The germline CDR1 and CDR2 sequences are MNHNS and SASEGT. CDR3 sequence (DNA): TGTGCCAGCAGTGGTGGTAGCGGGGGTCAGGAGACCCAGTACTTC. This translates into CASSGGSGGQETQYF.

The genes are TRBV5-1 and TRBJ2-1; 8 nucleotides line up with TRBD1. V lost 7 bases to trimming and J lost 8 bases; unmatched junction nucleotides: 11. The length of the CDR3 is 14 residues. Germline CDR1 SGHRS, CDR2 YFSETQ. This CDR3 is CASRPRGRGDEQFF. Here the CDR3 DNA reads TGCGCCAGCCGCCCCAGGGGGCGCGGCGATGAGCAGTTCTTC.

This clonotype was observed many times. The V call is TRBV30, the J call TRBJ2-1, with D hard to call. The V gene's germline CDR1 is GTSNPN and CDR2 SVGIG (reference sequence). This CDR3 is built from 11 residues. V shed 0 bases and J shed 8 bases, with 5 bases lying between them. The CDR3 sequence is CAWSVSYEQFF. The CDR3 nucleotides read TGTGCCTGGAGTGTATCCTATGAGCAGTTCTTC. The whole variable domain, filled in from reference TRBV30 and TRBJ2-1, reads SQTIHQWPATLVQPVGSPLSLECTVEGTSNPNLYWYRQAAGRGLQLLFYSVGIGQISSEVPQNLSASRPQDRQFILSSKKLLLSDSGFYLCAWSVSYEQFFGPGTRLTVL.

The genes are TRBV5-1 and TRBJ1-1, with D unclear. V lost 2 bases, J lost 4 bases, and 15 bases lay in between. The CDR3 has 15 residues. Germline assignment: CDR1 SGHRS and CDR2 YFSETQ. The chain's CDR3 is CASSFTDLGITEAFF. The CDR3 DNA sequence: TGCGCCAGCAGCTTTACAGACCTTGGGATCACTGAAGCTTTCTTT.

In DNA form, the CDR3 reads TGTGCCAGCAGTTACTCTCTTTTGTCTAACTATGGCTACACCTTC. It yields the protein CASSYSLLSNYGYTF. This chain uses TRBV6-5 with TRBJ1-2, with D uncertain. The germline V gene has CDR1 MNHEY and CDR2 SVGAGI. Trimming left V 0 bases short and J 0 bases short, with 8 bases between. This CDR3 is 15 amino acids long.